The rows below give T cell receptor beta chains drawn from one sample of a study of identical twins. Each CDR3 protein gets one entry after TCRdb re-called the 5' RACE reads with MiXCR. The sample lists just over 450,000 distinct CDR3 sequences, approximately 15% occurring once. In addition, the sample was reused for a study of yellow fever vaccine responses in identical twins.

Sequencing was done on a sample of CD4+ T cells sorted from blood. These receptors were taken from a woman aged 18-30 years in good health. Both conserved end residues are part of each CDR3. A D gene is named only where the DNA matches it firmly. Not every row has a clone size; where given, it reads once, few, many or a size class.

>TRBJ2-7|NA|NA|TRBV5-1
CASSLTGKTYYEQYF
TGCGCCAGCAGCTTGACCGGGAAAACTTACTACGAGCAGTACTTC
>TRBJ1-1|NA|NA|TRBV3-1
CASSQTWQGGEAFF
TGTGCCAGCAGCCAGACCTGGCAGGGAGGGGAAGCTTTCTTT
>TRBJ2-4|many|NA|TRBV5-1
CASKEPQQRIQYF
TGCGCCAGCAAAGAACCTCAACAGCGGATTCAGTACTTC
>TRBJ2-2|NA|TRBD1|TRBV5-1
CASSFSQGVTGELFF
TGCGCCAGCAGCTTTAGTCAGGGGGTCACCGGGGAGCTGTTTTTT
>TRBJ2-3|many|NA|TRBV10-2
CASSTGRTDTQYF
TGCGCCAGCAGTACGGGGAGAACAGATACGCAGTATTTT
>TRBJ2-7|NA|TRBD1|TRBV30
CAWSVRGDRGVSYEQYF
TGTGCCTGGAGTGTAAGAGGGGACAGGGGGGTCTCCTACGAGCAGTACTTC
>TRBJ2-7|NA|TRBD1|TRBV6-5
CASSYMKGQGVSYEQYF
TGTGCCAGCAGTTACATGAAGGGACAGGGGGTATCCTACGAGCAGTACTTC
>TRBJ2-7|NA|TRBD1|TRBV6-2/TRBV6-3
CASSHPGTGYEQYF
TGTGCCAGCAGTCACCCAGGGACAGGCTACGAGCAGTACTTC
>TRBJ2-7|few|TRBD2|TRBV6-2/TRBV6-3
CASKRGDSYEQYF
TGTGCCAGCAAGCGGGGGGACTCCTACGAGCAGTACTTC
>TRBJ2-7|few|NA|TRBV15
CATSRGTASYEQYF
TGTGCCACCAGCAGAGGAACAGCCTCCTACGAGCAGTACTTC
>TRBJ2-7|NA|TRBD1|TRBV28
CASTTDRGTYEQYF
TGTGCCAGCACCACCGACAGGGGTACCTACGAGCAGTACTTC
>TRBJ2-2|few|NA|TRBV7-9
CASSRQASGELFF
TGTGCCAGCAGCCGTCAGGCGTCCGGGGAGCTGTTTTTT
>TRBJ2-7|few|NA|TRBV6-2/TRBV6-3
CASSAPLNYEQYF
TGTGCCAGCAGTGCCCCTCTTAACTACGAGCAGTACTTC
>TRBJ2-1|many|NA|TRBV12-3/TRBV12-4
CASSSAGDWLTNEQFF
TGTGCCAGCAGTTCTGCAGGTGATTGGCTTACGAATGAGCAGTTCTTC
>TRBJ2-2|NA|NA|TRBV12-3/TRBV12-4
CALSLVSGTGANTGELFF
TGTGCCCTCAGTTTAGTCTCCGGGACCGGCGCGAACACCGGGGAGCTGTTTTTT
>TRBJ2-1|few|NA|TRBV10-3
CAISGASASYNEQFF
TGTGCCATCAGTGGTGCTAGCGCCTCCTACAATGAGCAGTTCTTC
>TRBJ2-2|few|NA|TRBV7-2
CASSLGRVSGELFF
TGTGCCAGCAGCTTAGGGCGAGTATCCGGGGAGCTGTTTTTT
>TRBJ2-4|few|NA|TRBV3-1
CASSQVSGLGIQYF
TGTGCCAGCAGCCAAGTTTCAGGGTTGGGCATTCAGTACTTC
>TRBJ2-7|few|NA|TRBV24-1
CATSDSGFYEQYF
TGTGCCACCAGTGATTCAGGTTTTTACGAGCAGTACTTC
>TRBJ1-1|few|TRBD1|TRBV6-5
CASSSRTGKTGHTEAFF
TGTGCCAGCAGTTCAAGGACAGGAAAAACGGGACACACTGAAGCTTTCTTT
>TRBJ2-3|NA|TRBD2|TRBV27
CASSLSTSGGPDTQYF
TGTGCCAGCAGTTTATCGACTAGCGGGGGCCCAGATACGCAGTATTTT
>TRBJ2-3|many|NA|TRBV12-3/TRBV12-4
CASSLDPLGDTQYF
TGTGCCAGCAGTTTAGACCCCCTAGGGGACACGCAGTATTTT
>TRBJ2-7|many|NA|TRBV29-1
CSVKHDSGLEQYF
TGCAGCGTAAAACACGACTCCGGGCTCGAGCAGTACTTC
>TRBJ2-3|few|TRBD2|TRBV18
CASSPELAGEADTQYF
TGTGCCAGCTCACCCGAACTAGCGGGAGAAGCAGATACGCAGTATTTT
>TRBJ1-3|few|TRBD1|TRBV10-3
CAISEGTAGNTIYF
TGTGCCATCAGTGAAGGGACAGCTGGAAACACCATATATTTT
>TRBJ2-1|few|NA|TRBV2
CASSLTPYNEQFF
TGTGCCAGCAGTCTTACCCCCTACAATGAGCAGTTCTTC
>TRBJ1-2|many|NA|TRBV12-3/TRBV12-4
CASSPRVYNYGYTF
TGTGCCAGCAGCCCAAGAGTGTACAACTATGGCTACACCTTC
>TRBJ2-7|few|TRBD1|TRBV3-1
CASSLQGALRSEQYF
TGTGCCAGCAGCCTTCAGGGGGCGCTAAGGTCGGAGCAGTACTTC
>TRBJ1-1|many|NA|TRBV6-2/TRBV6-3
CASSHRRENTEAFF
TGTGCCAGCAGTCACCGCAGGGAGAACACTGAAGCTTTCTTT
>TRBJ1-4|few|TRBD1|TRBV7-2
CASSLGTGRNEKLFF
TGTGCCAGCAGCCTAGGGACAGGGCGAAATGAAAAACTGTTTTTT
>TRBJ2-7|many|TRBD2|TRBV6-2/TRBV6-3
CASSVAGGSYEQYF
TGTGCCAGCAGCGTAGCGGGAGGGTCCTACGAGCAGTACTTC
>TRBJ2-2|NA|TRBD2|TRBV2
CAFSIHGLAGPDTGELFF
TGTGCCTTCAGTATCCACGGACTAGCGGGACCTGACACCGGGGAGCTGTTTTTT
>TRBJ2-7|few|TRBD1|TRBV6-1
CASSPQGALRNEQYF
TGTGCCAGCAGCCCGCAGGGGGCTCTCCGAAACGAGCAGTACTTC
>TRBJ2-5|many|NA|TRBV12-3/TRBV12-4
CASRPTGPKETQYF
TGTGCCAGCAGACCGACAGGTCCAAAAGAGACCCAGTACTTC
>TRBJ1-4|many|NA|TRBV20-1
CSARDPGRNEKLFF
TGCAGTGCTAGAGACCCGGGACGGAATGAAAAACTGTTTTTT
>TRBJ2-7|few|TRBD2|TRBV12-3/TRBV12-4
CASSFEREDEQYF
TGTGCCAGCAGTTTCGAGCGGGAGGACGAGCAGTACTTC
>TRBJ2-5|few|NA|TRBV7-2
CASSIPPGETQYF
TGTGCCAGCAGCATCCCACCCGGGGAGACCCAGTACTTC
>TRBJ2-5|NA|TRBD2|TRBV2
CASRSLSGGRETQYF
TGTGCCAGCAGGTCTTTGAGCGGGGGACGTGAGACCCAGTACTTC
>TRBJ2-3|few|NA|TRBV7-2
CASSLSRQPGTDTQYF
TGTGCCAGCAGCTTGAGTCGGCAGCCCGGCACAGATACGCAGTATTTT
>TRBJ2-7|many|TRBD1|TRBV29-1
CSVNQGAPYEQYF
TGCAGCGTAAACCAGGGGGCCCCCTACGAGCAGTACTTC
>TRBJ2-7|few|TRBD1|TRBV6-1
CASSPKGQATHEQYF
TGTGCCAGCAGTCCTAAGGGACAGGCAACCCACGAGCAGTACTTC
>TRBJ2-1|NA|NA|TRBV2
CASMERKRVSYNEQFF
TGTGCCAGCATGGAGCGGAAGCGGGTATCCTACAATGAGCAGTTCTTC
>TRBJ2-3|few|TRBD2|TRBV3-1
CASSRLAGGPDTQYF
TGTGCCAGCAGCCGTCTAGCGGGGGGCCCAGATACGCAGTATTTT
>TRBJ2-1|NA|TRBD1|TRBV7-2
CASSFFSGTGVLLFF
TGTGCCAGCAGCTTCTTCTCCGGGACAGGAGTTCTCCTGTTCTTC
>TRBJ1-1|many|NA|TRBV5-1
CASIPGEGTEAFF
TGCGCCAGCATCCCAGGGGAAGGGACTGAAGCTTTCTTT
>TRBJ2-6|few|NA|TRBV29-1
CSVEAVGANVLTF
TGCAGCGTTGAGGCGGTTGGGGCCAACGTCCTGACTTTC
>TRBJ1-1|few|NA|TRBV29-1
CSVGGGNAEAFF
TGCAGCGTTGGAGGAGGGAACGCTGAAGCTTTCTTT
>TRBJ2-1|NA|TRBD1|TRBV5-1
CASTLSGTGYVNEQFF
TGCGCCAGCACCTTATCCGGGACAGGGTATGTTAATGAGCAGTTCTTC
>TRBJ2-7|few|NA|TRBV29-1
CSAVQAYEQYF
TGCAGCGCGGTACAGGCCTACGAGCAGTACTTC
>TRBJ2-1|once|TRBD2|TRBV6-2/TRBV6-3
CASSYSGLAGNLDEQFF
TGTGCCAGCAGTTACTCGGGGCTAGCGGGAAATCTCGATGAGCAGTTCTTC